The 21 T cell receptor beta chains below were found in one sample sequenced in a study of beta chain features in type 1 diabetes (dated 2018 in TCRdb). Library creation used the immunoSEQ multiplex PCR assay. All of the isolated RNA was reverse transcribed with the High Capacity cDNA Reverse Transcription Kit, so expressed TCRB transcripts were sequenced. The clones in this table, taken by TCRdb from immuneACCESS, are in-frame only. Not every clone is retained; where verified, under half of the shortfall comes from an unresolved V gene, and the cause of the rest is unknown. The sample table holds around 310,000 clones, of which 11% were seen once. The ten largest clones take up approximately 0.016% of the sample. Sequencing was performed on naive CD4+ T cells from blood. The cell subset or site label, read with the paper, signifies: true naive CD4+ T cells. Receptor source: a woman aged 30 to 39 in good health.

The chain joins TRBV11-2 to TRBJ2-1; 7 bases fit TRBD2. The CDR3 is made up of 12 amino acids. V shed 3 bases, J shed 10 bases, and the junction held 3 bases outside the gene matches. In germline, CDR1 is SGHAT, CDR2 FQNNGV. The CDR3 DNA is TGTGCCAGCAGCTTCGGGGAGGGGGAGCAGTTCTTC. Its translation is CASSFGEGEQFF.

This chain links TRBV9 with TRBJ2-7; 9 positions match TRBD1. The V gene's germline CDR1 is SGDLS and CDR2 YYNGEE. V shed 2 bases, J shed 6 bases, and the junction held 21 bases outside the gene matches. The CDR3 is made up of 19 amino acids. The CDR3 loop reads CASSVSTGTGKNGASEQYF. The CDR3 DNA sequence: TGTGCCAGCAGCGTCAGCACCGGGACAGGGAAGAACGGCGCTTCCGAGCAGTACTTC.

Only a few counts were recorded for this clone. This rearrangement joins TRBV4-1 to TRBJ1-2; maybe TRBD1 (5 bases). With 0 bases removed from V and 2 bases from J, the gap between germline ends came to 10 bases. Germline V CDR1 and CDR2: MGHRA, YSYEKL. This CDR3 spans 15 amino acids. CDR3 region: CASSQDQGNNYGYTF. CDR3 nucleotides: TGCGCCAGCAGCCAAGATCAGGGAAACAACTATGGCTACACCTTC.

The chain is built from TRBV5-1 and TRBJ2-1, with 8 bases fitting TRBD2. Germline CDR1 and CDR2: SGHRS and YFSETQ. There are 15 residues in the CDR3. Trimming took 0 bases from V and 9 from J; bases not matched to a gene: 8. CDR3 loop: CASSLVSGRQVEQFF. The CDR3 coding sequence is TGCGCCAGCAGCTTGGTAAGCGGGAGACAGGTTGAGCAGTTCTTC.

The chain employs TRBV9 and TRBJ2-3; 7 positions agree with TRBD1. Looked up from germline, CDR1 is SGDLS and CDR2 is YYNGEE. Losses at the gene ends were 3 bases for V and 0 bases for J; bases not matched to a gene: 13. The CDR3 has 18 residues. The CDR3 nucleotides read TGTGCCAGCAGCGACCCGGGACAGAAACACTATAGCACAGATACGCAGTATTTT. Translation gives CASSDPGQKHYSTDTQYF.

This clone was seen only a few times. This chain links TRBV5-6 with TRBJ2-1, with 9 bases identical to TRBD1. This CDR3 region has 13 residues. The V segment lost 7 bases and the J segment 7 bases; nucleotides outside the gene matches: 6. In germline, CDR1 is SGHDT, CDR2 YYEEEE. The CDR3 sequence is CASGLQGANEQFF. As DNA, the CDR3 is TGTGCCAGCGGCCTACAGGGGGCGAATGAGCAGTTCTTC.

The rearrangement joins TRBV7-9 to TRBJ2-1; no reliable D call. Germline lookup yields CDR1 SEHNR and CDR2 FQNEAQ (reference sequence). Trimming pared 2 bases from V and 0 bases from J, leaving 11 bases between. The CDR3 totals 16 residues. CDR3 in amino acids: CASSLLLRSSYNEQFF. CDR3 DNA: TGTGCCAGCAGCTTATTGTTACGGTCCTCCTACAATGAGCAGTTCTTC.

The chain combines TRBV28 with TRBJ1-4; TRBD1 matches at 7 bases. Germline trimming cut 5 bases from V and 9 bases from J; bases unmatched to any gene: 15. CDR1 and CDR2 from the germline V gene are MDHEN and SYDVKM. CDR3 length: 16 amino acids. The CDR3 reads CASSAPGDRVTKKLFF. DNA for the CDR3: TGTGCCAGCAGTGCACCCGGAGACAGGGTAACAAAAAAACTGTTTTTT.

The rearrangement uses TRBV28 and TRBJ1-1; possible D gene TRBD1, 6 bases. This CDR3 region has 13 residues. Trimming pared 10 bases from V and 7 bases from J, leaving 19 bases between. Germline V gene sequence: CDR1 MDHEN, CDR2 SYDVKM. For the CDR3, the DNA is TGTGCCACCCGGTCCCAGGGGAGGGATGAAGCTTTCTTT. Its protein product is CATRSQGRDEAFF.

The chain combines TRBV7-9 with TRBJ1-3; D is ambiguous. CDR1 SEHNR and CDR2 FQNEAQ come from the germline V gene (reference sequence). This CDR3 comprises 16 residues. Deletions cut 6 bases from V and 2 bases from J, with 17 bases between. CDR3: CASSQAQTIAGNTIYF. The CDR3 bases are TGTGCCAGCAGTCAAGCCCAAACCATCGCTGGAAACACCATATATTTT.

This clone was seen only a few times. J is TRBJ1-1 and V is TRBV29-1; 7 bases match TRBD1. Germline assignment: CDR1 SQVTM and CDR2 ANQGSEA. Trimming cost V 4 bases and J 0 bases; bases outside gene matches: 5. This CDR3 contains 14 residues. For the CDR3, the DNA is TGCAGCGTTGCTAGGACAGGAGTGAACACTGAAGCTTTCTTT. Translation: CSVARTGVNTEAFF.

Notes on this clone: This same CDR3 is encoded by further DNA sequences in the sample. This sequence joins TRBV11-2 and TRBJ1-1; tentative D call: TRBD1 (5 bases). The germline gives CDR1 SGHAT, CDR2 FQNNGV. The CDR3 has 14 residues. Trimming removed 1 base from V and 1 base from J, with 7 bases in between. The chain's CDR3 is CASSLAQGNTEAFF. For the CDR3, the DNA is TGTGCCAGCAGCTTAGCCCAGGGGAACACTGAAGCTTTCTTT.

The sample holds a few counts of this clone. V usage is TRBV7-2 and J usage is TRBJ2-7; 8 bases match TRBD2. The germline CDR1 and CDR2 sequences are SGHTA and FQGNSA. J was trimmed by 6 bases and V by 4 bases; bases with no gene match: 14. CDR3 length: 16 residues. Written as DNA, the CDR3 is TGTGCCAGCAGCTATTCTTCGACGGGAGGGCAGGGCGAGCAGTACTTC. Protein sequence: CASSYSSTGGQGEQYF.

There are a few counts of this clone. The chain combines TRBV30 with TRBJ2-5; 7 bases map to TRBD2. The V and J ends lost 0 bases and 3 bases, in that order; junction bases with no gene match: 7. This CDR3 has 15 residues. Looked up from germline, CDR1 is GTSNPN and CDR2 is SVGIG (reference sequence). CDR3 sequence: CAWSVGASGKETQYF. The DNA for the CDR3 is TGTGCCTGGAGTGTAGGGGCTAGCGGTAAAGAGACCCAGTACTTC. The full variable domain, completed using reference TRBV30 and TRBJ2-5, is SQTIHQWPATLVQPVGSPLSLECTVEGTSNPNLYWYRQAAGRGLQLLFYSVGIGQISSEVPQNLSASRPQDRQFILSSKKLLLSDSGFYLCAWSVGASGKETQYFGPGTRLLVL.

This clone was detected only a few times. This sequence joins TRBV25-1 and TRBJ1-2, with D perhaps TRBD1 (5 bases). The CDR3 length is 13 residues. The V and J ends lost 7 bases and 4 bases respectively, with 13 bases between them. The germline gives CDR1 MGHDK, CDR2 SYGVNS. CDR3 amino acids: CASTVSRVYGYTF. Here the CDR3 DNA reads TGTGCCAGCACTGTTAGCAGGGTCTATGGCTACACCTTC.

The chain combines TRBV18 with TRBJ2-6, with 8 bases lining up with TRBD1. Germline V gene lookup returns CDR1 KGHSH and CDR2 LQKENI. This CDR3 is 18 amino acids long. J was trimmed by 0 bases and V by 4 bases; bases with no gene match: 8. For the CDR3, the DNA is TGTGCCAGCTCACTCACCGGGACAGGACCCTCTGGGGCCAACGTCCTGACTTTC. It yields the protein CASSLTGTGPSGANVLTF.

V usage is TRBV14 and J usage is TRBJ1-1, with unresolved D. Germline V gene lookup returns CDR1 SGHDN and CDR2 FVKESK. This CDR3 is built from 14 residues. The V gene lost 0 bases and the J gene lost 7 bases, with 12 bases spanning the gap. The CDR3 is CASSQDLVVDEAFF. CDR3 sequence (DNA): TGTGCCAGCAGCCAAGATCTAGTTGTTGATGAAGCTTTCTTT.

This clone was counted a few times. This chain connects TRBV5-1 to TRBJ2-1; D is possibly TRBD1 (5 bases). V was pared by 5 bases and J by 2 bases, with 14 bases between. This CDR3 is 15 amino acids long. Germline V lookup: CDR1 SGHRS, CDR2 YFSETQ. CDR3 DNA: TGCGCCAGCAGTCTACAGGATTCTACCTACAATGAGCAGTTCTTC. This codes for CASSLQDSTYNEQFF. Filled out from reference TRBV5-1 and TRBJ2-1, the complete variable domain reads KAGVTQTPRYLIKTRGQQVTLSCSPISGHRSVSWYQQTPGQGLQFLFEYFSETQRNKGNFPGRFSGRQFSNSRSEMNVSTLELGDSALYLCASSLQDSTYNEQFFGPGTRLTVL.

This clone was observed a handful of times. The rearrangement joins TRBV18 to TRBJ2-7; D is unclear. The CDR3 spans 13 residues. V was clipped by 5 bases and J by 6 bases, with 14 bases between them. Per germline, CDR1 KGHSH and CDR2 LQKENI. CDR3 sequence (DNA): TGTGCCAGCTCAAGTACTATGGCCAGCGAGCAGTACTTC. Translating it yields CASSSTMASEQYF. Complete variable domain (other parts from reference TRBV18 and TRBJ2-7): NAGVMQNPRHLVRRRGQEARLRCSPMKGHSHVYWYRQLPEEGLKFMVYLQKENIIDESGMPKERFSAEFPKEGPSILRIQQVVRGDSAAYFCASSSTMASEQYFGPGTRLTVT.

The J gene is TRBJ2-7, the V gene TRBV7-2; TRBD2 agrees at 11 bases. The CDR3 has 15 amino acids. Germline V CDR1 and CDR2: SGHTA, FQGNSA. V dropped 6 bases and J dropped 7; count of bases not matched to a gene: 11. CDR3 nucleotides: TGTGCCAGCAGTTCACCTAGCGGGAGGACTGGGGAGCAGTACTTC. This translates into CASSSPSGRTGEQYF. Variable domain in full (rest from reference TRBV7-2 and TRBJ2-7): GAGVSQSPSNKVTEKGKDVELRCDPISGHTALYWYRQSLGQGLEFLIYFQGNSAPDKSGLPSDRFSAERTGGSVSTLTIQRTQQEDSAVYLCASSSPSGRTGEQYFGPGTRLTVT.

This clone came up a few times. This chain connects TRBV4-3 to TRBJ2-5; 11 bases align to TRBD2. TRBJ2-7 explains the end of the DNA better; the J call may be wrong. This CDR3 comprises 15 residues. Germline V gene lookup returns CDR1 LGHNA and CDR2 YSLEER. The CDR3 reads CASSQEGLADYEQYF. The DNA of the CDR3 is TGCGCCAGCAGCCAAGAGGGACTAGCGGACTACGAGCAGTACTTC.